This T cell receptor (beta chain) was sequenced in a study of beta chain features in type 1 diabetes (dated by TCRdb to between 2018 and 2020). For the study in its entirety: Patients and healthy donors did not differ in mean age, gender distribution, total cell number or subset yield. A total of roughly 100 million sorted cells were examined across all samples, and the number of cells per subset was strongly correlated with RNA yield. The study compared TCRB repertoires of sorted circulating CD4+ T cell subsets between recently diagnosed type 1 diabetes patients and matched healthy donors. Regulatory and stem cell-like memory subsets were obtained from only 8 patients and roughly 8 healthy donors, while naive and central memory subsets were obtained from all 30 or so donors. General findings and caveats noted by the study authors: A moderate but significant shortening of TCRB CDR3 length was observed in type 1 diabetes patients in all four CD4+ subsets. Shorter templates might be favored by PCR, yet because patient and control samples were amplified and corrected together, any such skew would affect both groups equally. Because cDNA was sequenced instead of genomic DNA, activated cells with high expression could be over-represented, although the groups did not differ in activation or CD3 levels. The naive, central memory and regulatory TCRB repertoires appeared to resemble one another more closely among patients than among healthy donors. Fewer insertions and more nucleotide deletions at VDJ recombination sites were observed in patients with type 1 diabetes, implying thymic rearrangement abnormalities. Because the HLA sub-analyses included only small numbers of individuals, any influence of HLA type on TCRB rearrangement was left unresolved.

A single peripheral blood draw of approximately 120 mL on average was collected from each donor into heparinised tubes. Naive, central memory, regulatory and stem cell-like memory CD4+ T cells were sorted on a BD FACSAria II using a panel including CD45RO, CCR7, CD25, CD127, CD95 and CD27. All sorted populations exceeded 98% purity. Right away, PBMCs were isolated by Lymphoprep density gradient centrifugation and were stained directly, with no culture step. So that batch effects would be minimized, each experiment stained and sorted samples in pairs, pairing one healthy donor with one patient. The entire amount of isolated RNA was reverse transcribed using the High Capacity cDNA Reverse Transcription Kit, so the sequenced TCRB transcripts were expressed ones. Deep immunoSEQ sequencing was applied to naive, central memory and regulatory T cell samples, giving an average of approximately 3.8 million total reads per sample. Sorted cells were lysed in RLT buffer and RNA was extracted with DNase-treated RNeasy Micro or Mini kits, depending on cell number. To prevent cross-contamination, each cell subset was processed individually, whereas patient and healthy donor samples were processed jointly. The immunoSEQ multiplex PCR was used to amplify TCRB sequences from cDNA, generating 87-bp fragments that spanned the CDR3 region. Sequencing of the amplicons was performed on the Illumina HiSeq platform. The original methods were these. PCR bias was computationally corrected using synthetic template baselines, reads within Hamming distance 2 were collapsed, and singletons that could not be merged were discarded. Reads were aligned to IMGT to assign V, D and J genes, CDR3 length, and insertions or deletions at six rearrangement sites. Within each subset, clonotype counts were normalized to sorted cell number, after which true diversity and Gini coefficients were computed with the tcR R package. Repertoire sharing was quantified using the overlap coefficient calculated on TCRB nucleotide sequences. Out-of-frame TCRB sequences from naive cells were analyzed as a proxy for the pre-selection repertoire. TCRdb obtained this table from immuneACCESS and retained in-frame rearrangements with V and J assigned. These tables miss some clones; where compared with another copy, unresolved V genes account for less than half of the shortfall, and the remainder is unexplained. V and J calls and clone size are those listed in that table; D and trimming were worked out from the DNA. This sample comprises hundreds of thousands of clones, over 12% of them detected only once. The leading ten clones occupy 0.04% of the sample.

The table lists this clone with a few counts. It lacks a known antigen. Base qualities are not at hand, and no much larger clone is one base apart. CDR1 and CDR2 are read off the germline V gene as MGHRA and YSYEKL. From cysteine to phenylalanine, the CDR3 is 17 amino acids long. Of the read, only the CDR3 DNA is kept; its 51 bases are in frame from base 1. The V and J ends are trimmed by 4 bases and 5 bases, leaving 23 bases between them. The clonotype originates from a man between 18 and 35 years old with type 1 diabetes. This chain is built from TRBV4-1 and TRBJ2-5, and perhaps TRBD2 as D gene, on 7 matching bases. Sequencing was done on a sample of naive CD4+ T cells from blood. The meaning of the sample's cell subset or site label: true naive CD4+ T cells. The DNA sequence is given as TGCGCCAGCAGCCCCCCGGGCGGGGGCAGCGGAGGGGAGACCCAGTACTTC. Its protein is CASSPPGGGSGGETQYF.